This T cell receptor beta chain was documented in a study of shared clonotypes between healthy human individuals. Notes on the study in general: The study drew on few donors, limiting represented genetic and exposure-history diversity. When naive CD4 clonotypes were compared across a handful of donors, around 4.6% were shared.

CDR3 size: 14 residues. Germline CDR1 is SGHKS and CDR2 is YYEKEE (reference sequence). V gave up 5 bases and J gave up 7 bases; unmatched junction bases: 7. The authors loaded roughly 180 ng DNA, roughly 33,000 T cell genomes, into sorted-subset replicate PCRs. The assay was immunoSEQ multiplex PCR, and TCRdb's table has in-frame clones only and misses some. The profile shows 110,000 or so clones, about 70% of them singletons. With respect to this clone: Its specificity is unknown.

The chain employs TRBV5-5 and TRBJ2-2; 8 bases are a match to TRBD1. The receptor was isolated from a woman in her thirties in good health. The sequencing input was memory CD8+ T cells sorted from blood. The subset is: CD45RO+ cells pooled with CCR7-negative TemRA cells. DNA of the CDR3: TGTGCCAGCAGGGCGGCAGGGGGCAGCGGGGAGCTGTTTTTT. Its protein is CASRAAGGSGELFF.